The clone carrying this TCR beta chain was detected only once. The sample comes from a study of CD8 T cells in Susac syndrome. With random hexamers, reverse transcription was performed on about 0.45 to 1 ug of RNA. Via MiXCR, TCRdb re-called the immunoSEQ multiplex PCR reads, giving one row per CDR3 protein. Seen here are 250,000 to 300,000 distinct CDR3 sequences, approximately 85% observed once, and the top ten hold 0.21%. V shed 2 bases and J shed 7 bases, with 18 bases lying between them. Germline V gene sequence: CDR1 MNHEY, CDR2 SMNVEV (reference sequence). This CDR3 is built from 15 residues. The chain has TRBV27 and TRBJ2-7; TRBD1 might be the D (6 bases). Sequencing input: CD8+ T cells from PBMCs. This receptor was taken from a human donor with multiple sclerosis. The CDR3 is CASSLLPPNRAEQYF. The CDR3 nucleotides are TGTGCCAGCAGTTTACTACCCCCCAACAGGGCAGAGCAGTACTTC.